This T cell receptor (beta chain) was found in a study of cytomegalovirus exposure and HLA in healthy donors. The V end lost 2 bases, the J end lost 0 bases, and 7 bases lay between the germline ends. Germline lookup yields CDR1 LNHDA and CDR2 SQIVND (reference sequence). CDR3 length equals 15 residues. Libraries were prepared by immunoSEQ multiplex PCR; TCRdb keeps only in-frame clonotypes and omits some of them. The sample has 120,000 to 150,000 clones, about 91% seen once. The source is a man between 18 and 35 years old in good health and CMV-seropositive. The sequenced material came from PBMCs. This chain links TRBV19 with TRBJ1-4; D unclear. CDR3 nucleotides: TGTGCCAGTAGTATACCCCACACAACTAATGAAAAACTGTTTTTT. It is translated as CASSIPHTTNEKLFF.